This paragraph reports one TCR beta chain. In each sample, at least 6 million PBMCs were isolated. These data are taken from a study of blood T cells in healthy people across ages. Trimming at V came to 4 bases and at J to 5 bases, leaving 6 bases not matched to a gene. The length of the CDR3 is 15 residues. A second about 6 to 12 cycle PCR used barcoded and J-beta primers. Every cDNA was tagged by a template-switch adaptor with 12 random nucleotides. TCRdb fed the 5' RACE reads into MiXCR, producing one record per CDR3 protein. The table shows about 1,400,000 distinct CDR3 sequences, with about 43% occurring only once.

The sequenced sample consisted of blood. The origin of this receptor is a woman between 18 and 29 years old in good health. This chain joins TRBV12-3 or TRBV12-4 and TRBJ1-2, with 11 bases lining up with TRBD1. The CDR3 loop is CASSYGTGGPYGYTF. The CDR3, as DNA: TGTGCCAGCAGTTACGGGACAGGGGGGCCTTATGGCTACACCTTC.